The clone carrying this TCR beta chain has ten or more counts. TCRdb analysed the RACE reads with MiXCR anew, one entry per CDR3 protein. In the table there are some 50,000 distinct CDR3 sequences, 7.5% to 10% of which are singletons. These data belong to a study of human T cells and chemical hapten exposure. Time point denoted: patch test 1, 2 weeks after DPC sensitization. The treatment here: therapeutic diphenylcyclopropenone sensitization with weekly scalp DPC. The TCR comes from a woman in her thirties or forties with alopecia areata. Some clones in this sample may be carry-over from other donors' samples. Sequencing used whole blood, obtained in connection with sensitization to the hapten diphenylcyclopropenone (DPC).

CDR3 sequence reads: CASRPSDQETQYF. DNA of the CDR3: TGTGCCAGCAGACCGAGCGACCAAGAGACCCAGTACTTC. This chain uses TRBV12-3 or TRBV12-4 with TRBJ2-5; no clear D. The V end was cut by 6 bases, the J end by 0 bases, with 8 bases between. The CDR3 covers 13 residues.